This TCR beta chain was sequenced for a study of T cells after yellow fever vaccination. The CDR3 extends over 15 amino acids. Trimming took off 0 bases at V and 6 bases at J, with 12 bases between the two ends. Germline V CDR1 and CDR2: SGHRS, YFSETQ. This clonotype was seen only a few times. Its target is not known. The study's findings and limits: The secondary response was weaker, and its peak arrived faster, on day 5 versus 15. Most clones from primary vaccination were detected again post-booster (around 95% CD4, 88% CD8). Across the CD4 and CD8 compartments, a small share of clonotypes was present in both.

A universal primer site and UMIs were added as TCR cDNA was made by 5'RACE template switching. TCRdb redid the calling of the 5' RACE reads with MiXCR, one entry per CDR3 protein. This table holds around 340,000 distinct CDR3 sequences, 8.5% to 10% found once. Sequences were derived from PBMCs, sampled on the day of the first yellow fever vaccination. This chain links TRBV5-1 with TRBJ2-2; TRBD1 is a possible D gene (5 bases). This sequence originates from a man younger than 30 who received the YFV17D yellow fever vaccine. As DNA, the CDR3 is TGCGCCAGCAGCTTGGTAAGGCAGGGCGCCGGGGAGCTGTTTTTT. Residues: CASSLVRQGAGELFF.